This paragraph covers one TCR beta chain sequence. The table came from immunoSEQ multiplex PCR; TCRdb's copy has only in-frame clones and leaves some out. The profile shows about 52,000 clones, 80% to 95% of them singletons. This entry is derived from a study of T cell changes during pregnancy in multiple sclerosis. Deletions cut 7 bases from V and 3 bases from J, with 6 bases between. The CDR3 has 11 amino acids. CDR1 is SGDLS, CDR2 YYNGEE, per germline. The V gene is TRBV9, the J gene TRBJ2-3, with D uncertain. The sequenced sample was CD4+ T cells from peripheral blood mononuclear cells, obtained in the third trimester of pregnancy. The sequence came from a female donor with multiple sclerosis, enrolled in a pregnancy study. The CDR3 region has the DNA TGTGCCAGCGGCACAACAGATACGCAGTATTTT. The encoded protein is CASGTTDTQYF.